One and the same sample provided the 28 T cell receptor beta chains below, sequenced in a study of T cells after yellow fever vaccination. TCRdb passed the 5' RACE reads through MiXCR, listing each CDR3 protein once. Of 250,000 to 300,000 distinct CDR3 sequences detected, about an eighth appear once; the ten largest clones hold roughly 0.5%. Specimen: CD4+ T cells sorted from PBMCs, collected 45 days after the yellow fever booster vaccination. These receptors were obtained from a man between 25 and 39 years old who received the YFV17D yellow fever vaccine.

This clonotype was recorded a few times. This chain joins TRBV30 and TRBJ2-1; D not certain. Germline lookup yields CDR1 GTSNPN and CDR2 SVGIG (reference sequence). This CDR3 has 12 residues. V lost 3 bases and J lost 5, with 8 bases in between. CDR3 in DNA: TGTGCCTGGAGGGAATTAAACAATGAGCAGTTCTTC. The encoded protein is CAWRELNNEQFF. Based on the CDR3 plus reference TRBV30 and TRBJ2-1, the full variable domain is SQTIHQWPATLVQPVGSPLSLECTVEGTSNPNLYWYRQAAGRGLQLLFYSVGIGQISSEVPQNLSASRPQDRQFILSSKKLLLSDSGFYLCAWRELNNEQFFGPGTRLTVL.

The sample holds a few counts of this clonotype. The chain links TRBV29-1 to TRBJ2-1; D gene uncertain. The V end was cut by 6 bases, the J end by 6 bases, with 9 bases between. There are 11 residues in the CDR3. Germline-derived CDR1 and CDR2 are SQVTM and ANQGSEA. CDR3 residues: CSVLVFNEQFF. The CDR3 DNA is TGCAGCGTCTTAGTGTTCAATGAGCAGTTCTTC.

The CDR3 sequence is CASSPSPRQALFF. CDR3 nucleotide sequence: TGTGCCAGCAGCCCCTCGCCCCGACAGGCTCTTTTTTTT. This rearrangement joins TRBV6-1 to TRBJ1-4; the D gene is possibly TRBD1 (6 bases). Trimming took 6 bases from V and 17 from J, leaving 22 bases between them. The CDR3 runs to 13 residues. Germline CDR1 MNHNS, CDR2 SASEGT.

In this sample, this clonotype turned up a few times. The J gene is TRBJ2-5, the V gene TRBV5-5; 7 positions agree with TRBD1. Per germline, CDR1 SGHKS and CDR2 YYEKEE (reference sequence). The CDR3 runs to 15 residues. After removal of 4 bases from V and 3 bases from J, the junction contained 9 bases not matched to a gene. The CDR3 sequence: CASSPEGQRKETQYF. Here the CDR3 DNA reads TGTGCCAGCAGCCCAGAGGGACAGCGAAAAGAGACCCAGTACTTC.

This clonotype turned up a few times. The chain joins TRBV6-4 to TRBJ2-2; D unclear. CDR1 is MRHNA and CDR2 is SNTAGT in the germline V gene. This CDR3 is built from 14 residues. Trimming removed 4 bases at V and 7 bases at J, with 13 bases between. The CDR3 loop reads CASSAEVGIGELFF. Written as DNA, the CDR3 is TGTGCCAGCAGTGCCGAAGTTGGGATCGGGGAGCTGTTTTTT.

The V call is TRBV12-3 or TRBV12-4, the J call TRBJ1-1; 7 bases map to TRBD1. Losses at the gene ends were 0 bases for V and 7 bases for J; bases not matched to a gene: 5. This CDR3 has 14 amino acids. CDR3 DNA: TGTGCCAGCAGTTTAGCAGGGGGCGATCGTGAAGCTTTCTTT. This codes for CASSLAGGDREAFF.

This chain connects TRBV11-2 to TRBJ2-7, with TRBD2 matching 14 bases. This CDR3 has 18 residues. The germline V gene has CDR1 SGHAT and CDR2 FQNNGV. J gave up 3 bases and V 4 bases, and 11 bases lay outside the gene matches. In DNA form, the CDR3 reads TGTGCCAGCAGCTATGGGACTAGCGGGAGACGCTTGGGCTACGAGCAGTACTTC. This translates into CASSYGTSGRRLGYEQYF.

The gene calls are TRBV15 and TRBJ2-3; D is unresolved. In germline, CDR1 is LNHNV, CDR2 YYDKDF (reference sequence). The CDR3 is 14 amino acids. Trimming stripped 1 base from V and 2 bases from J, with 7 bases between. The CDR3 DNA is TGTGCCACCAGCAGAGTCGGGCCCACAGATACGCAGTATTTT. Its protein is CATSRVGPTDTQYF.

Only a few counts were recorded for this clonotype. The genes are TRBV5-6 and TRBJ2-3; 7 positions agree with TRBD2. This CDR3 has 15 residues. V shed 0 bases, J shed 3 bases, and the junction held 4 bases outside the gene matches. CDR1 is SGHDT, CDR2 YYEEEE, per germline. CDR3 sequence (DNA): TGTGCCAGCAGCTTGGTCCAGCGGGAAACAGATACGCAGTATTTT. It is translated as CASSLVQRETDTQYF.

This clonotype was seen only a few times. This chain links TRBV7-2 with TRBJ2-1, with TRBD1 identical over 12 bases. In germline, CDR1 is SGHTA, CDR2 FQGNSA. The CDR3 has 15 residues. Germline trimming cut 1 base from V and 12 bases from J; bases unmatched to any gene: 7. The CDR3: CASSLEGTGGRGQFF. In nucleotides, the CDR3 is TGTGCCAGCAGCTTAGAAGGGACAGGGGGCCGTGGGCAGTTCTTC.

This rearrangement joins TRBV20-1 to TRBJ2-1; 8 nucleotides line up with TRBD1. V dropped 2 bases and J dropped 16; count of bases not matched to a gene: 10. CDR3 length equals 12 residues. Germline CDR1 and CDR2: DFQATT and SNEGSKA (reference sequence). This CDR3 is CSARNPGTGNFF. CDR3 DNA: TGCAGTGCTAGAAACCCCGGGACAGGAAATTTCTTC.

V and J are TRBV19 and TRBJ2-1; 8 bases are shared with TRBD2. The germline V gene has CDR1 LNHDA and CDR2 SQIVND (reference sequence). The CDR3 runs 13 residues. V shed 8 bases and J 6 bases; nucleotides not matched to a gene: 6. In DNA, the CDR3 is TGTGCCAGTCAGCGGGAGAATGCCAATGAGCAGTTCTTC. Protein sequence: CASQRENANEQFF.

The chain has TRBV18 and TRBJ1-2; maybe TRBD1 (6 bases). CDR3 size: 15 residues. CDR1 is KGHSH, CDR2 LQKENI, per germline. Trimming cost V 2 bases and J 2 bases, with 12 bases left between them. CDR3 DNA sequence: TGTGCCAGCTCACCATCGGACAGAACAAACTATGGCTACACCTTC. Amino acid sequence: CASSPSDRTNYGYTF.

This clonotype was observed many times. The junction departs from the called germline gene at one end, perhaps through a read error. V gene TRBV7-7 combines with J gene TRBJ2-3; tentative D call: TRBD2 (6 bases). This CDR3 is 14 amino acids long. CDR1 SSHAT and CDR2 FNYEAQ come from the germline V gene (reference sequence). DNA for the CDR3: TGTGCTAGCAGCTTCCGACGGGAGCCAGATACGCAGTATTTT. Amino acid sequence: CASSFRREPDTQYF.

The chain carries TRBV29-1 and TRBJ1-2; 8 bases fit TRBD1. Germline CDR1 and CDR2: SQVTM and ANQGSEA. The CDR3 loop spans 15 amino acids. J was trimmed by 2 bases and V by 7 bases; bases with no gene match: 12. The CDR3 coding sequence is TGCAGCGCCACCTCACGGGACAGGTGGAACTATGGCTACACCTTC. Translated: CSATSRDRWNYGYTF. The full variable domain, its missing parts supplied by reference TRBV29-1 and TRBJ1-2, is SAVISQKPSRDICQRGTSLTIQCQVDSQVTMMFWYRQQPGQSLTLIATANQGSEATYESGFVIDKFPISRPNLTFSTLTVSNMSPEDSSIYLCSATSRDRWNYGYTFGSGTRLTVV.

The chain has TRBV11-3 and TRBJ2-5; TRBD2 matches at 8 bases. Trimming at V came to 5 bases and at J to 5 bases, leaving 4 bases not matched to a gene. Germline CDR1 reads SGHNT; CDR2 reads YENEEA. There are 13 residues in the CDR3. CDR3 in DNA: TGTGCCAGCAGCCCTAGCGGGTGGGAGACCCAGTACTTC. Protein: CASSPSGWETQYF.

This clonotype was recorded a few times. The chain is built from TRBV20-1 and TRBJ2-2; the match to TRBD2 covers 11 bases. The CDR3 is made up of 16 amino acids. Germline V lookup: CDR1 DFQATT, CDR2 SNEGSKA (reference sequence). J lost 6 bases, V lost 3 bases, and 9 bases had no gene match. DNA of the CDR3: TGCAGTGCTAGTAGCCCGGGACTAGCGGAGGCCGGGGAGCTGTTTTTT. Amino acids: CSASSPGLAEAGELFF.

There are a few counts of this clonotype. The CDR3 is CASSTQGSNQPQHF. The CDR3 bases are TGTGCCAGCAGCACGCAGGGGAGCAATCAGCCCCAGCATTTT. This chain links TRBV7-2 with TRBJ1-5; maybe TRBD1 (6 bases). The germline gives CDR1 SGHTA, CDR2 FQGNSA. The V gene lost 5 bases and the J gene lost 1 base, with 9 bases spanning the gap. The CDR3 is 14 residues long.

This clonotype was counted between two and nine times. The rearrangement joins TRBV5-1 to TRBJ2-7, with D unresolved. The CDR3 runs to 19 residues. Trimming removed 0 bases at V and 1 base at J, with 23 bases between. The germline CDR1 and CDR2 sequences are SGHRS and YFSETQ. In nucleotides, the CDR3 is TGCGCCAGCAGCTTGGATATGGGTGCCGGTTCCAGACCATCCTACGAGCAGTACTTC. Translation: CASSLDMGAGSRPSYEQYF.

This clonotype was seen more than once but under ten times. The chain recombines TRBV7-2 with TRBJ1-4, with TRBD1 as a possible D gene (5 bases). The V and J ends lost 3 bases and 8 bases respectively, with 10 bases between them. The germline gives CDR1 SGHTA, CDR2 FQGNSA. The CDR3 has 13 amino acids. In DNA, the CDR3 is TGTGCCAGCAGCTTTGGGACGTACGAAAAACTGTTTTTT. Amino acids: CASSFGTYEKLFF.

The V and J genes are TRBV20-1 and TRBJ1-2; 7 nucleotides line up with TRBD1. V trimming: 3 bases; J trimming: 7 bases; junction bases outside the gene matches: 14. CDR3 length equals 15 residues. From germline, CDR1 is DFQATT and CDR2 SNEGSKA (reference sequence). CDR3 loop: CSARTQGPSLAGYTF. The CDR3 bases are TGCAGTGCTAGGACACAGGGGCCGAGTCTTGCTGGCTACACCTTC.

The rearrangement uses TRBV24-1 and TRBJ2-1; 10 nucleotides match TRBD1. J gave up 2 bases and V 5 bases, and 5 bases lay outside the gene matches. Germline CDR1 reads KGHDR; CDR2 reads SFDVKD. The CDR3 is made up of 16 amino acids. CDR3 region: CATSGTDRGAYNEQFF. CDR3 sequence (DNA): TGTGCCACCAGTGGAACGGACAGGGGGGCCTACAATGAGCAGTTCTTC.

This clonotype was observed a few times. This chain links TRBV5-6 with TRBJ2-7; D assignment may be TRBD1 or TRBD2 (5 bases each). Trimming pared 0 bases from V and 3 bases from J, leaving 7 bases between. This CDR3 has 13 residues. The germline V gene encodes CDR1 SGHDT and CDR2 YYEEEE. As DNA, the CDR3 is TGTGCCAGCAGCTTGGGGGACCGCTACGAGCAGTACTTC. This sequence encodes CASSLGDRYEQYF.

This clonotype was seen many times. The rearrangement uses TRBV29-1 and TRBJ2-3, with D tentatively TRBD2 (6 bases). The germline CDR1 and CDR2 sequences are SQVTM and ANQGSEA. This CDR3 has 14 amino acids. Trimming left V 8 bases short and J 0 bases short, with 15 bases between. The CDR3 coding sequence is TGCAGCATCAGGACTACCGCTAGCACAGATACGCAGTATTTT. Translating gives CSIRTTASTDTQYF.

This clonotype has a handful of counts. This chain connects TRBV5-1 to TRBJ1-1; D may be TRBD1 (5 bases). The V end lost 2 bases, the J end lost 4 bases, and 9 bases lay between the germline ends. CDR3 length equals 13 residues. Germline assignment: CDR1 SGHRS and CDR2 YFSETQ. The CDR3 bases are TGCGCCAGCAGCTTCGAGACAGTCACTGAAGCTTTCTTT. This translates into CASSFETVTEAFF.

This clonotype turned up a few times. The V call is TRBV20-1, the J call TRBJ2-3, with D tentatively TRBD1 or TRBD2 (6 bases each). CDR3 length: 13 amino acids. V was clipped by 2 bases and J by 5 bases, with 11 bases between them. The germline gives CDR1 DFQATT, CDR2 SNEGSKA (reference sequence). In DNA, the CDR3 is TGCAGTGCTAGAATCCGGGGGCGAGATACGCAGTATTTT. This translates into CSARIRGRDTQYF.

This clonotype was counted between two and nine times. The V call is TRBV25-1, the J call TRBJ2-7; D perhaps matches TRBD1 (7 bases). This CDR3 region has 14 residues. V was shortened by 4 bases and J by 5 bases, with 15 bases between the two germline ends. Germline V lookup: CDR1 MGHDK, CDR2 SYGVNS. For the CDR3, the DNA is TGTGCCAGCAGTGTGGACAGGACTATAAACGAGCAGTACTTC. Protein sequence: CASSVDRTINEQYF.

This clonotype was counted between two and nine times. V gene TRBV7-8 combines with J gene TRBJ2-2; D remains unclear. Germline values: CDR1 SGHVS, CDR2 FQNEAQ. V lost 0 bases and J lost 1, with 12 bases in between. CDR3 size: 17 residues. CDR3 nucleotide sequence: TGTGCCAGCAGCTTAGCGTTTCAAACTTTGAACACCGGGGAGCTGTTTTTT. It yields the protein CASSLAFQTLNTGELFF.